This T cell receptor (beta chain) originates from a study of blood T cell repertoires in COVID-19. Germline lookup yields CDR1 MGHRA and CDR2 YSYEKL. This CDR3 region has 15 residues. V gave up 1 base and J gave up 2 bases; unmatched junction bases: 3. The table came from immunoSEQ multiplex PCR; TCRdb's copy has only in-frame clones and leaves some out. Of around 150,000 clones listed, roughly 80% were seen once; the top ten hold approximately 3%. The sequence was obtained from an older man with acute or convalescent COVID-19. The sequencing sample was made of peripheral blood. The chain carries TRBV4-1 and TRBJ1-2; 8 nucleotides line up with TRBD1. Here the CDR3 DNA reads TGCGCCAGCAGCCAAGCGGCAGGGGGCAACTATGGCTACACCTTC. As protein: CASSQAAGGNYGYTF.